This TCR beta chain comes out of a study of T cells in Graves' hyperthyroidism and ophthalmopathy. Study results and caveats: Most thyroid-expanded clonotypes above 0.001 were also found in blood.

Many counts were recorded for this clonotype. Its antigen is undetermined. There are 17 residues in the CDR3. The V end lost 3 bases, the J end lost 6 bases, and 21 bases lay between the germline ends. Per the germline V gene, CDR1 is MNHEY and CDR2 is SMNVEV (reference sequence). Template material for amplifying TCR beta CDR3 regions consisted of RNA transcripts. The HTBI primer set served for first-round RT-PCR of the TCR CDR3. Using its own MiXCR run on the multiplex PCR reads, TCRdb lists one record per CDR3 protein. The sample has 200,000 to 300,000 distinct CDR3 sequences; roughly 17% are singletons.

The sample comprised blood. This chain uses TRBV27 with TRBJ2-1; TRBD2 is a possible D gene (5 bases). This sequence originates from a woman younger than 35 with Graves' ophthalmopathy. CDR3 in amino acids: CASSLIPTGESGNEQFF. CDR3 DNA: TGTGCCAGCAGTTTGATCCCTACCGGGGAGTCAGGCAATGAGCAGTTCTTC.